These T cell receptor beta chains were read from a single sample in a study of Graves' ophthalmopathy and Graves' hyperthyroidism. One entry per CDR3 protein results from TCRdb running MiXCR on the multiplex PCR reads. The sample holds some 520,000 distinct CDR3 sequences; roughly an eighth are singletons and the top ten take about 9.4%. The sample was blood. The receptors here all came from a woman in her twenties or thirties with Graves' ophthalmopathy. The CDR3 runs from the conserved cysteine through the conserved F or W. Each record gives: V gene, clone size, D gene, J gene, CDR3 protein, CDR3 DNA. D genes are given only for firm matches. The size of a clone is reported for some rows only, either as once, few or many, or as a class for expanded clones.

v_call: TRBV24-1
clone_size: many
d_call: .
j_call: TRBJ1-1
cdr3_aa: CATAAGGPAAFF
cdr3_nt: TGTGCCACCGCCGCCGGAGGGCCGGCAGCTTTCTTT

v_call: TRBV11-3
clone_size: many
d_call: .
j_call: TRBJ1-1
cdr3_aa: CASSLFFGGNTEAFF
cdr3_nt: TGTGCCAGCAGCTTATTTTTTGGGGGTAACACTGAAGCTTTCTTT

v_call: TRBV6-1
clone_size: few
d_call: .
j_call: TRBJ1-1
cdr3_aa: CASRVGESTEAFF
cdr3_nt: TGTGCCAGCAGGGTGGGGGAGAGCACTGAAGCTTTCTTT

v_call: TRBV12-3/TRBV12-4
clone_size: many
d_call: .
j_call: TRBJ2-5
cdr3_aa: CASSLVPRPQETQYF
cdr3_nt: TGTGCCAGCAGTTTAGTCCCACGTCCACAAGAGACCCAGTACTTC

v_call: TRBV9
clone_size: many
d_call: TRBD1
j_call: TRBJ2-5
cdr3_aa: CASSPRPGGQTAIETQYF
cdr3_nt: TGTGCCAGCAGCCCACGTCCTGGGGGACAGACAGCTATTGAGACCCAGTACTTC

v_call: TRBV2
clone_size: many
d_call: .
j_call: TRBJ1-1
cdr3_aa: CASSEEGPLGAFF
cdr3_nt: TGTGCCAGCAGTGAGGAGGGGCCACTAGGGGCTTTCTTT

v_call: TRBV12-5
clone_size: .
d_call: .
j_call: TRBJ1-2
cdr3_aa: CASGLLEGSGYTF
cdr3_nt: TGTGCTAGTGGACTCCTGGAGGGGAGTGGCTACACCTTC

v_call: TRBV12-3/TRBV12-4
clone_size: .
d_call: .
j_call: TRBJ2-2
cdr3_aa: CASSSGGRITGELFF
cdr3_nt: TGTGCCAGCAGTTCGGGCGGCCGAATCACCGGGGAGCTGTTTTTT

v_call: TRBV4-1
clone_size: few
d_call: .
j_call: TRBJ1-1
cdr3_aa: CASSYPTLKGRLNTEVFF
cdr3_nt: TGCGCCAGCAGCTACCCAACTCTTAAAGGACGGTTGAACACTGAAGTTTTCTTT

v_call: TRBV28
clone_size: many
d_call: .
j_call: TRBJ2-7
cdr3_aa: CASIPAAGYYEQYF
cdr3_nt: TGTGCCAGCATCCCCGCGGCAGGTTACTACGAGCAGTACTTC

v_call: TRBV7-6
clone_size: many
d_call: .
j_call: TRBJ2-2
cdr3_aa: CASSLEAGTNTGELFF
cdr3_nt: TGTGCCAGCAGCTTAGAGGCGGGAACGAACACCGGGGAGCTGTTTTTT

v_call: TRBV11-2
clone_size: many
d_call: .
j_call: TRBJ1-2
cdr3_aa: CASSPHHQLVNYGYTF
cdr3_nt: TGTGCCAGCAGCCCCCATCACCAGCTAGTTAACTATGGCTACACCTTC

v_call: TRBV30
clone_size: many
d_call: .
j_call: TRBJ2-7
cdr3_aa: CACLTRDYEQYF
cdr3_nt: TGTGCCTGCCTCACCCGAGACTACGAGCAGTACTTC

v_call: TRBV15
clone_size: .
d_call: .
j_call: TRBJ1-5
cdr3_aa: CATSPRRGGPNNQPQHF
cdr3_nt: TGTGCCACCAGCCCTAGGCGGGGTGGACCGAACAATCAGCCCCAGCATTTT

v_call: TRBV4-1
clone_size: .
d_call: TRBD2
j_call: TRBJ2-5
cdr3_aa: CASSQAPGLAQYQETQYF
cdr3_nt: TGCGCCAGCAGCCAGGCCCCCGGACTAGCGCAGTACCAAGAGACCCAGTACTTC

v_call: TRBV18
clone_size: .
d_call: .
j_call: TRBJ1-5
cdr3_aa: CASSPTHSRRFNQPQHF
cdr3_nt: TGTGCCAGCTCACCCACACACTCCAGACGCTTCAATCAGCCCCAGCATTTT

v_call: TRBV19
clone_size: few
d_call: .
j_call: TRBJ2-7
cdr3_aa: CASSSPSESYEQYF
cdr3_nt: TGTGCCAGTAGTAGTCCATCGGAATCCTACGAGCAGTACTTC

v_call: TRBV20-1
clone_size: many
d_call: TRBD2
j_call: TRBJ2-7
cdr3_aa: CSARSGGAMEEQYF
cdr3_nt: TGCAGTGCTAGAAGCGGGGGGGCGATGGAGGAGCAGTACTTC

v_call: TRBV11-2
clone_size: .
d_call: TRBD2
j_call: TRBJ2-7
cdr3_aa: CASSLTSGGPRGNEQYF
cdr3_nt: TGTGCCAGCAGCTTAACTAGCGGGGGACCGCGGGGAAACGAGCAGTACTTC

v_call: TRBV3-1
clone_size: many
d_call: TRBD1
j_call: TRBJ1-6
cdr3_aa: CASSPQTGADSPLHF
cdr3_nt: TGTGCCAGCAGCCCACAGACAGGGGCGGATTCACCCCTCCACTTT

v_call: TRBV24-1
clone_size: many
d_call: .
j_call: TRBJ1-1
cdr3_aa: CATSDGYTTEAFF
cdr3_nt: TGTGCCACCAGTGACGGGTATACCACTGAAGCTTTCTTT

v_call: TRBV5-1
clone_size: .
d_call: TRBD1
j_call: TRBJ2-2
cdr3_aa: CASSFNRGNTGELFF
cdr3_nt: TGCGCCAGCAGCTTCAACAGGGGGAACACCGGGGAGCTGTTTTTT